The 8 T cell receptor beta chains reported below all come from one sample, sequenced in a study of CD8+CD57+ T cells in acquired aplastic anemia. The authors sequenced patients whose flow cytometry had shown CD8+CD57+ cell expansion. Using genomic DNA as the template, TCR beta VDJ and CDR3 profiling was carried out. Using its own MiXCR run on the reads, TCRdb lists one record per CDR3 protein. The data contain approximately 470,000 distinct CDR3 sequences, around 32% of them singletons. The specimen sequenced was sorted CD4+, CD8+, or CD8+CD57+ T cells (not recorded which) from PBMCs. These receptors were obtained from a human donor with aplastic anemia.

The J gene is TRBJ2-2, the V gene TRBV6-1; D is perhaps TRBD1 (6 bases). Between the trimmed V and J ends, which lost 6 bases and 4 bases, there was a span of 15 bases. This CDR3 has 15 amino acids. The V gene's germline CDR1 is MNHNS and CDR2 SASEGT. CDR3 loop: CASSPGTRITGELFF. The CDR3, as DNA: TGTGCCAGCAGCCCCGGGACAAGGATCACCGGGGAGCTGTTTTTT.

The rearrangement links TRBV25-1 to TRBJ2-3; TRBD2 aligns across 7 bases. Looked up from germline, CDR1 is MGHDK and CDR2 is SYGVNS. V lost 5 bases and J lost 8; bases outside the gene matches: 13. CDR3 size: 15 residues. The chain's CDR3 is CASSLRGSGVGTQYF. The CDR3 DNA follows: TGTGCCAGCAGTCTCCGGGGGAGCGGGGTGGGTACGCAGTATTTT.

This clonotype appeared many times. The chain joins TRBV10-3 to TRBJ1-4, with TRBD1 matching over 11 bases. The germline V gene has CDR1 ENHRY and CDR2 SYGVKD. The CDR3 is 16 amino acids. Germline trimming cut 2 bases from V and 5 bases from J; bases unmatched to any gene: 4. CDR3 region: CAISEGGQGANEKLFF. The CDR3 DNA reads TGTGCCATCAGTGAGGGTGGACAGGGGGCAAATGAAAAACTGTTTTTT.

This clonotype was found many times. The CDR3 DNA is TGCAGCGTTAGCCGGGACACAGGAGGGGTATTCTACGAGCAGTACTTC. Amino acids: CSVSRDTGGVFYEQYF. The V and J genes are TRBV29-1 and TRBJ2-7, with D possibly being TRBD1 or TRBD2 (6 bases each). The V end was cut by 5 bases, the J end by 3 bases, with 23 bases between. Germline V gene data show CDR1 as SQVTM and CDR2 as ANQGSEA. The CDR3 has 16 residues.

The rearrangement links TRBV2 to TRBJ2-5; 13 nucleotides align to TRBD2. This CDR3 has 16 amino acids. Germline V lookup: CDR1 SNHLY, CDR2 FYNNEI. Trimming at V came to 5 bases and at J to 3 bases, leaving 6 bases not matched to a gene. CDR3 sequence: CASSIRTSGGKETQYF. For the CDR3, the DNA is TGTGCCAGCAGTATCCGGACTAGCGGGGGTAAAGAGACCCAGTACTTC. Together with reference TRBV2 and TRBJ2-5, the CDR3 gives the full variable domain: EPEVTQTPSHQVTQMGQEVILRCVPISNHLYFYWYRQILGQKVEFLVSFYNNEISEKSEIFDDQFSVERPDGSNFTLKIRSTKLEDSAMYFCASSIRTSGGKETQYFGPGTRLLVL.

In this sample, this clonotype turned up many times. The chain recombines TRBV27 with TRBJ1-6, with TRBD1 matching over 7 bases. The junction had 7 bases not matched to a gene; V was cut back by 5 bases and J by 6 bases. The CDR3 is made up of 15 amino acids. Germline assignment: CDR1 MNHEY and CDR2 SMNVEV (reference sequence). This CDR3 is CASSPWDRANSPLHF. The CDR3 DNA follows: TGTGCCAGCAGTCCGTGGGACAGAGCTAATTCACCCCTCCACTTT.

This clonotype was picked up many times. The chain couples TRBV19 to TRBJ1-6; D may be TRBD1 (5 bases). The germline V gene has CDR1 LNHDA and CDR2 SQIVND (reference sequence). The ends were cut back, 7 bases at V and 2 bases at J, with 12 bases in the middle. This CDR3 is 15 amino acids long. The CDR3 coding sequence is TGTGCCAGTACGCCGGGGACCCCCTATAATTCACCCCTCCACTTT. Protein product: CASTPGTPYNSPLHF.

This clonotype was observed a handful of times. The chain recombines TRBV14 with TRBJ2-1, with D possibly being TRBD1 or TRBD2 (5 bases each). V lost 3 bases and J 6 bases, leaving 9 bases between the germline ends. CDR1 is SGHDN and CDR2 is FVKESK in the germline V gene. This CDR3 region has 13 residues. The CDR3 coding sequence is TGTGCCAGCAGCCAGGGACGTGCCAATGAGCAGTTCTTC. Its protein is CASSQGRANEQFF. The full variable domain, its missing parts supplied by reference TRBV14 and TRBJ2-1, is EAGVTQFPSHSVIEKGQTVTLRCDPISGHDNLYWYRRVMGKEIKFLLHFVKESKQDESGMPNNRFLAERTGGTYSTLKVQPAELEDSGVYFCASSQGRANEQFFGPGTRLTVL.